A selection of T cell receptor beta chains follows, all from one sample in a study of PD-1 blockade in classical Hodgkin lymphoma. Sequenced by immunoSEQ multiplex PCR; TCRdb stores in-frame clones only, minus some. The top ten hold roughly 4.2% of the sample, which has about 14,000 clones, 82% seen once. Source: peripheral blood mononuclear cells (PBMCs), taken at baseline. Receptors were obtained from a human donor with classical Hodgkin lymphoma. Both conserved end residues are part of each CDR3. Fields, in order: CDR3 length, D gene, V gene, clone size, J gene, CDR3 protein, CDR3 DNA. The D gene is left open where the match is weak. Size is stated for part of the rows, as once, few or many counts, or as a class when the clone is expanded.

13	NA	TRBV4-3	NA	TRBJ1-2	CASSQDPLYGYTF	TGCGCCAGCAGCCAAGACCCCCTTTATGGCTACACCTTC
19	NA	TRBV1	NA	TRBJ2-1	CTSSQDRSGAGDHYNEQFF	TGCACCAGCAGCCAAGATAGAAGCGGAGCGGGAGATCACTACAATGAGCAGTTCTTC
13	NA	TRBV11-2	few	TRBJ2-7	CASSLLNGYEQYF	TGTGCCAGCAGCCTACTTAATGGGTACGAGCAGTACTTC
12	NA	TRBV15	NA	TRBJ2-5	CATSPGAETQYF	TGTGCCACCAGCCCGGGGGCGGAGACCCAGTACTTC
18	TRBD1	TRBV27	once	TRBJ2-1	CASSQLSNTGGPYNEQFF	TGTGCCAGCAGTCAACTATCAAATACAGGGGGCCCCTACAATGAGCAGTTCTTC
15	TRBD2	TRBV5-6	NA	TRBJ2-4	CASSLALREDGIQYF	TGTGCCAGCAGCTTGGCACTCCGGGAGGATGGCATTCAGTACTTC
15	TRBD2	TRBV7-3	NA	TRBJ2-1	CASGPLAGVLNEQFF	TGTGCCAGCGGGCCACTAGCGGGAGTTCTCAATGAGCAGTTCTTC
13	NA	TRBV9	NA	TRBJ1-2	CASSPPGQGGYTF	TGTGCCAGCAGCCCCCCAGGTCAAGGCGGCTACACCTTC
11	NA	TRBV7-9	NA	TRBJ1-1	CASRSGAEAFF	TGTGCCAGCAGAAGTGGCGCTGAAGCTTTCTTT
17	NA	TRBV28	NA	TRBJ1-1	CASSLFSAPGRNTEAFF	TGTGCCAGCAGTTTATTCTCGGCTCCGGGACGCAACACTGAAGCTTTCTTT
13	TRBD1	TRBV16	NA	TRBJ1-5	CASSQGQGQPQHF	TGTGCCAGCAGCCAAGGACAGGGACAGCCCCAGCATTTT
13	NA	TRBV7-8	NA	TRBJ2-5	CASSFGGSETQYF	TGTGCCAGCAGCTTTGGGGGGTCAGAGACCCAGTACTTC
15	TRBD2	TRBV5-1	NA	TRBJ2-5	CASSRGLAGQETQYF	TGCGCCAGCAGCCGGGGACTAGCGGGCCAAGAGACCCAGTACTTC
13	NA	TRBV30	NA	TRBJ2-2	CAWTVGLAGELFF	TGTGCCTGGACTGTGGGCCTTGCCGGGGAGCTGTTTTTT
16	TRBD1	TRBV9	NA	TRBJ1-6	CASSPSSGGTASPLHF	TGTGCCAGCAGCCCCAGTTCAGGGGGCACGGCTTCACCCCTCCACTTT